This entry features one T cell receptor (beta chain) sequence. Purification of the CD8+ and CD4+ T cells relied on negative isolation, and TEMRA cells underwent FACS enrichment. The sample originates from a study of CD8 T cells in Susac syndrome. Study background: Among sequenced Susac syndrome patients, six had active disease and roughly eight were in remission.

The V and J ends lost 3 bases and 2 bases respectively, with 6 bases between them. The CDR3 is 12 amino acids. Germline assignment: CDR1 DFQATT and CDR2 SNEGSKA (reference sequence). Reverse transcription used roughly 0.5 to 1 ug RNA and random hexamers. The method of amplification for TCR beta CDR3 was immunoSEQ multiplex PCR, covering 54 Vbeta and 13 Jbeta. MiXCR, applied by TCRdb to the immunoSEQ multiplex PCR reads, yields one record per CDR3 protein. The data contain about 140,000 distinct CDR3 sequences, 90% to 97% of them singletons. Material for sequencing was CD4+ T cells from PBMCs. J is TRBJ2-3 and V is TRBV20-1, with unresolved D. The receptor was isolated from a human donor with Susac syndrome. The CDR3, as DNA: TGCAGTGCTAGTGGACCCACAGATACGCAGTATTTT. It codes for CSASGPTDTQYF.